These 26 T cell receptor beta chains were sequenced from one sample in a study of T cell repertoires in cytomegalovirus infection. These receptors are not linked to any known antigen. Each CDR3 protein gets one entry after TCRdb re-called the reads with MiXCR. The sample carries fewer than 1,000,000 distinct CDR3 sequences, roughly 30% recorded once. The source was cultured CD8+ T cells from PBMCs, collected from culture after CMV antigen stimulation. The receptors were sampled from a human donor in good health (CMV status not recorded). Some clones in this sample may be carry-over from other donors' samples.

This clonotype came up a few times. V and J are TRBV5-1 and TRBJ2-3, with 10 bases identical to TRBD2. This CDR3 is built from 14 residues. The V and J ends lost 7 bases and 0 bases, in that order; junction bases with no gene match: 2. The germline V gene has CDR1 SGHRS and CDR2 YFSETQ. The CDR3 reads CASASGGSTDTQYF. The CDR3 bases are TGCGCCAGCGCTAGCGGGGGAAGCACAGATACGCAGTATTTT.

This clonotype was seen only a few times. Here the CDR3 reads CASSSENRDRVYSNQPQHF. The CDR3, as DNA: TGTGCCAGCAGCTCCGAGAACCGGGACAGAGTTTATAGCAATCAGCCCCAGCATTTT. V is TRBV11-3 and J is TRBJ1-5, with 7 bases that match TRBD1. CDR1 is SGHNT and CDR2 is YENEEA in the germline V gene. With V trimmed by 4 bases and J by 0 bases, 15 bases remained unmatched. CDR3 length: 19 amino acids.

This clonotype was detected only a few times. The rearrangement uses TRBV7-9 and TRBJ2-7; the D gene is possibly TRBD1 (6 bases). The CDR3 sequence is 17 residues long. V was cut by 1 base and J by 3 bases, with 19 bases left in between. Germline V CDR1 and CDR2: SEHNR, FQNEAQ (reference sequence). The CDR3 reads CASSLGGVGTIDYEQYV. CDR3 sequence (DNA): TGTGCCAGCAGCTTAGGAGGGGTCGGGACAATCGACTACGAGCAGTACGTC.

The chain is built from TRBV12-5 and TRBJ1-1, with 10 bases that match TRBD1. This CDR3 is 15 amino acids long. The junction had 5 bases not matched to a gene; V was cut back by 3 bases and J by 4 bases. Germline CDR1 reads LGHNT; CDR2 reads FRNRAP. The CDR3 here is CASGFGTGERTEAFF. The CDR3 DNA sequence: TGTGCTAGTGGTTTTGGGACAGGGGAACGCACTGAAGCTTTCTTT.

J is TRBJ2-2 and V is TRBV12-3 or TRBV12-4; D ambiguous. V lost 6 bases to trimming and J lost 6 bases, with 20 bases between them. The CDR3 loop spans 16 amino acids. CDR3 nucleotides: TGTGCCAGCAGCTCCTCTGGAAGGCGGTCGGCCGGGGAGCTGTTTTTT. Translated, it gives CASSSSGRRSAGELFF.

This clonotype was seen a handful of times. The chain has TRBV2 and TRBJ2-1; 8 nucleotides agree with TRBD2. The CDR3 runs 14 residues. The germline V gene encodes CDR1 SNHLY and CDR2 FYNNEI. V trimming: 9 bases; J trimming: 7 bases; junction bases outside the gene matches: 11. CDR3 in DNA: TGTGCCAGTCCCCCCCGGGGGGGCTGGAATGAGCAGTTCTTC. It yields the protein CASPPRGGWNEQFF.

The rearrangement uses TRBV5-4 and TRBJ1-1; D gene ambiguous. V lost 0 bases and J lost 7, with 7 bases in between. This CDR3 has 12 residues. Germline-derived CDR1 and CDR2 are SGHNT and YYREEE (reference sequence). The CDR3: CASSLEKLEAFF. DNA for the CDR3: TGTGCCAGCAGCTTGGAGAAGCTTGAAGCTTTCTTT.

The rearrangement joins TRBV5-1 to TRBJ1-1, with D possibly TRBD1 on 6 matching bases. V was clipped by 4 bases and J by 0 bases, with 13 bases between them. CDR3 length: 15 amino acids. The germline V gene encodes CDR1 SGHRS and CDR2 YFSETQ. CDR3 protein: CASSDWQGLNTEAFF. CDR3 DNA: TGCGCCAGCAGCGATTGGCAGGGGCTGAACACTGAAGCTTTCTTT. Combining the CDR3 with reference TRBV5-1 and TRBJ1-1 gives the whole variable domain KAGVTQTPRYLIKTRGQQVTLSCSPISGHRSVSWYQQTPGQGLQFLFEYFSETQRNKGNFPGRFSGRQFSNSRSEMNVSTLELGDSALYLCASSDWQGLNTEAFFGQGTRLTVV.

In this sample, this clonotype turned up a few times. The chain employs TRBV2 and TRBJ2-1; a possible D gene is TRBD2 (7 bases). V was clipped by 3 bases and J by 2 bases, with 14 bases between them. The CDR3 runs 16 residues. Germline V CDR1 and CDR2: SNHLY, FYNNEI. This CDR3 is CASSEGRGPTYNEQFF. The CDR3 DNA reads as TGTGCCAGCAGTGAGGGGCGGGGGCCAACCTACAATGAGCAGTTCTTC.

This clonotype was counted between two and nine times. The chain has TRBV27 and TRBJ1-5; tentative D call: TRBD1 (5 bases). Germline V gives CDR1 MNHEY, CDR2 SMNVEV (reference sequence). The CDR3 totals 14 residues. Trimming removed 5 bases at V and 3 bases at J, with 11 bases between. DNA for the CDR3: TGTGCCAGCAGTCCGGGACGCTACAATCAGCCCCAGCATTTT. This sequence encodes CASSPGRYNQPQHF.

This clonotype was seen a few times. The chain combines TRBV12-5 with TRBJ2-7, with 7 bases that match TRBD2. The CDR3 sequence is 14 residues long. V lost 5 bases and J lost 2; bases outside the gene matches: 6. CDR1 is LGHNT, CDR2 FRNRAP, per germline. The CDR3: CASGDSGAAYEQYF. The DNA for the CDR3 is TGTGCTAGTGGTGACAGCGGGGCAGCCTACGAGCAGTACTTC.

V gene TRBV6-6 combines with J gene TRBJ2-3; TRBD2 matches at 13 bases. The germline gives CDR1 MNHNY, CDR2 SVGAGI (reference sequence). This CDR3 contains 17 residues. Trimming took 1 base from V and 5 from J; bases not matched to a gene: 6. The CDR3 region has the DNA TGTGCCAGCAGTTACTTACTAGCGGGGGGGCTTGGAGATACGCAGTATTTT. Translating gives CASSYLLAGGLGDTQYF.

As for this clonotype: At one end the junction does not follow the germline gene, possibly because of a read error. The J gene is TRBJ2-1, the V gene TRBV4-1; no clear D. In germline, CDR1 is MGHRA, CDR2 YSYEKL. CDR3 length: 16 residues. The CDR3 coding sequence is TGCGCCGGCAGCCACCCGACGGCGAGCTCCTACAATGAGCAGTTCTTC. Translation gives CAGSHPTASSYNEQFF.

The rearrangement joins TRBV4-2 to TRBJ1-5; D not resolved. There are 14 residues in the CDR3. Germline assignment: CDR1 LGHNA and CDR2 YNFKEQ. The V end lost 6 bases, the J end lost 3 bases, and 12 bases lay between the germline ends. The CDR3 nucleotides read TGTGCCAGCAGTCCTATCGGCTACAATCAGCCCCAGCATTTT. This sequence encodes CASSPIGYNQPQHF.

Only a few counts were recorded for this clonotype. DNA for the CDR3: TGTGCCAGCAGCCTCCGGGCGGGGAGGGATGGCTACACCTTC. Protein product: CASSLRAGRDGYTF. V and J are TRBV4-2 and TRBJ1-2; unclear D gene. The CDR3 consists of 14 residues. V was shortened by 4 bases and J by 6 bases, with 15 bases between the two germline ends. Germline V gene lookup returns CDR1 LGHNA and CDR2 YNFKEQ.

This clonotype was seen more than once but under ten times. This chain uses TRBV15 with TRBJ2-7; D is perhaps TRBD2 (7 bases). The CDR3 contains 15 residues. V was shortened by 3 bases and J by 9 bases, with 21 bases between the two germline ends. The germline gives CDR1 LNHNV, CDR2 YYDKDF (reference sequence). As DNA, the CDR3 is TGTGCCACCAGCAGTTTCGAGGACAGCGGGAATGCGCAGTACTTC. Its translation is CATSSFEDSGNAQYF.

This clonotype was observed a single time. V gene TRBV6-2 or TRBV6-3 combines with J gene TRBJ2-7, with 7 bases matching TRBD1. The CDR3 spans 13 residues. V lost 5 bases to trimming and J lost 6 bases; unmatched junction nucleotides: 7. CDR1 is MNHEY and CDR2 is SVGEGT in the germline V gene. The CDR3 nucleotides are TGTGCCAGCAGTCCCCTAGGGGGCATCGAGCAGTACGTC. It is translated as CASSPLGGIEQYV.

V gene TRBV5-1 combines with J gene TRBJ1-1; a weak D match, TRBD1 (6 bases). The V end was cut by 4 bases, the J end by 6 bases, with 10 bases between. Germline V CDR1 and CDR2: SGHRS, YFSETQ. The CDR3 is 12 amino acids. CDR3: CASSAGGPEAFF. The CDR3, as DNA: TGCGCCAGCAGCGCCGGGGGGCCTGAAGCTTTCTTT.

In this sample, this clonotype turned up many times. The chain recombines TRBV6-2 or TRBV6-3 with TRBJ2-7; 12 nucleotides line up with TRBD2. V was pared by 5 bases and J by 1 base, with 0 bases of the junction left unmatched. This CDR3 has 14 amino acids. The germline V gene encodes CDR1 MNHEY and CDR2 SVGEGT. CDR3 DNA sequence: TGTGCCAGCAGTGGACTAGCGGGGTCCTACGAGCAGTACTTC. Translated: CASSGLAGSYEQYF.

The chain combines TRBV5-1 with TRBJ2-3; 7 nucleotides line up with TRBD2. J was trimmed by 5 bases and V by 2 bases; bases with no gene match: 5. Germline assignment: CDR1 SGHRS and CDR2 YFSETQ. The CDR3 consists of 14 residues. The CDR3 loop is CASSLAGTIDTQYF. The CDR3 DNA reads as TGCGCCAGCAGCTTAGCGGGGACCATAGATACGCAGTATTTT. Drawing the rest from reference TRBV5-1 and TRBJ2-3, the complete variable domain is KAGVTQTPRYLIKTRGQQVTLSCSPISGHRSVSWYQQTPGQGLQFLFEYFSETQRNKGNFPGRFSGRQFSNSRSEMNVSTLELGDSALYLCASSLAGTIDTQYFGPGTRLTVL.

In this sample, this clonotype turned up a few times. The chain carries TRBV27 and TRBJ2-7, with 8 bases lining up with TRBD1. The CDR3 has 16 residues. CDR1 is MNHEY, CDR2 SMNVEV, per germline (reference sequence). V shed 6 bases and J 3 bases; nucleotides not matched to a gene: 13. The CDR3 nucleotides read TGTGCCAGCAGCCTTATAGGACAGGGTATTGACTACGAGCAGTACTTC. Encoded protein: CASSLIGQGIDYEQYF.

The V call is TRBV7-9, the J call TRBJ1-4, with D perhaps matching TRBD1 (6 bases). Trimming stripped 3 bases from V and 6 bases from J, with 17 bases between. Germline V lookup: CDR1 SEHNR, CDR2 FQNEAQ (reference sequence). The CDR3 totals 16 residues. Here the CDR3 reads CASSFLGTSQYEKLFF. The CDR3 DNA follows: TGTGCCAGCAGCTTCCTCGGGACAAGCCAGTATGAAAAACTGTTTTTT.

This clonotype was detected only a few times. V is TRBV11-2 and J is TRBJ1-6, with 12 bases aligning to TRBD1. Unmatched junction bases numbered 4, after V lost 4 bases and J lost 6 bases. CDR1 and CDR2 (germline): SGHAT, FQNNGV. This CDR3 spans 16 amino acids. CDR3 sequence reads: CASSYPGQGANSPLHF. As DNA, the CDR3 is TGTGCCAGCAGCTACCCGGGACAGGGGGCTAATTCACCCCTCCACTTT.

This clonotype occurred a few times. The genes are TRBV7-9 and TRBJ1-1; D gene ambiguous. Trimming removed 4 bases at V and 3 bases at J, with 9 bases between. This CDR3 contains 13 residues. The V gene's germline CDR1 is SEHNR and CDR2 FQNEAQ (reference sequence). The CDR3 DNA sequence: TGTGCCAGCAGCTACGACCAGGACACTGAAGCTTTCTTT. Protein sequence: CASSYDQDTEAFF.

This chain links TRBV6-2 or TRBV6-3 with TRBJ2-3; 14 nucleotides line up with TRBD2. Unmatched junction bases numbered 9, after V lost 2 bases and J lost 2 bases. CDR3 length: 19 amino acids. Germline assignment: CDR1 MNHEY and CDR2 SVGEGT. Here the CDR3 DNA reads TGTGCCAGCAGTTACCAGACTAGCGGGGGGGCAAGAACCACAGATACGCAGTATTTT. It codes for CASSYQTSGGARTTDTQYF.

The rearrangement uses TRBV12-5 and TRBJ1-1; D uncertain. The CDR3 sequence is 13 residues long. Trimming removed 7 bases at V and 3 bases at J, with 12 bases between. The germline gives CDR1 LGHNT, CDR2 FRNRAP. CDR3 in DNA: TGTGCTAGTGTCCCCGCCCGGGACACTGAAGCTTTCTTT. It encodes CASVPARDTEAFF. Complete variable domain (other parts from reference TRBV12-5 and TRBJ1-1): DARVTQTPRHKVTEMGQEVTMRCQPILGHNTVFWYRQTMMQGLELLAYFRNRAPLDDSGMPKDRFSAEMPDATLATLKIQPSEPRDSAVYFCASVPARDTEAFFGQGTRLTVV.